A single sample is the source of the 4 T cell receptor beta chains below, sequenced in a study of cytomegalovirus exposure and HLA in healthy donors. The PCR employed 60 Vbeta primers together with 13 Jbeta primers. The table came from immunoSEQ multiplex PCR; TCRdb's copy has only in-frame clones and leaves some out. This table holds 80,000 or so clones, approximately 61% found once. Sequencing was done on a sample of PBMCs. These receptors all stem from a woman between 45 and 65 years old in good health and CMV-seropositive.

The chain uses TRBV27 and TRBJ2-7, with TRBD1 as a possible D gene (5 bases). V was trimmed by 2 bases and J by 3 bases, leaving 17 bases between them. CDR3 size: 16 residues. Germline values: CDR1 MNHEY, CDR2 SMNVEV (reference sequence). The CDR3 region is CASSLSTAAGYYEQYF. CDR3 coding DNA: TGTGCCAGCAGTTTAAGCACGGCGGCAGGGTACTACGAGCAGTACTTC.

This clone was seen more than once but under ten times. This chain connects TRBV28 to TRBJ1-5; no clear D. The germline CDR1 and CDR2 sequences are MDHEN and SYDVKM. The CDR3 is 12 residues long. V gave up 6 bases and J gave up 1 base, with 4 bases separating them. CDR3: CASRQSNQPQHF. In DNA, the CDR3 is TGTGCCAGCAGACAGAGCAATCAGCCCCAGCATTTT.

The CDR3 protein is CASSEQGYSNQPQHF. Here the CDR3 DNA reads TGTGCCAGCAGTGAACAGGGATATAGCAATCAGCCCCAGCATTTT. The chain is built from TRBV25-1 and TRBJ1-5, with D tentatively TRBD1 (5 bases). Germline CDR1 MGHDK, CDR2 SYGVNS. Trimming left V 2 bases short and J 0 bases short, with 8 bases between. The CDR3 totals 15 residues.

The gene calls are TRBV6-1 and TRBJ1-5; D not resolved. The length of the CDR3 is 13 residues. V was trimmed by 6 bases and J by 5 bases, leaving 11 bases between them. The germline V gene has CDR1 MNHNS and CDR2 SASEGT. The DNA of the CDR3 is TGTGCCAGCAGCTCACTGTCGGATCAGCCCCAGCATTTT. It is translated as CASSSLSDQPQHF.